This T cell receptor (beta chain) was profiled in a study of shared clonotypes between healthy human individuals. Sorted subsets were amplified in replicate PCRs using 200 to 250 ng DNA, roughly 30,000 T cell genomes. Data came from immunoSEQ multiplex PCR; TCRdb stores just in-frame clones and leaves some out. Of approximately 250,000 clones listed, under 80% are singletons. Study results and limitations: Non-shared clonotypes displayed generation probabilities falling below those of clonotypes present in all four donors. Naive subsets typically showed greater estimated richness than memory subsets.

The CDR3 consists of 14 residues. V dropped 4 bases and J dropped 0 bases, with 6 bases sitting between them. The germline gives CDR1 SNHLY, CDR2 FYNNEI. Details on this clone: Its cognate antigen is unknown.

This clonotype originated in a man aged 30 to 39 in good health. V is TRBV2 and J is TRBJ2-2; D is undetermined. Sequencing was performed on memory CD4+ T cells sorted from blood. Sample subset: CD45RA-negative fraction. For the CDR3, the DNA is TGTGCCAGCAGTGCAGAGACGAACACCGGGGAGCTGTTTTTT. Translated, it gives CASSAETNTGELFF.